Listed below are T cell receptor beta chains from one sample, sequenced in a study of Ad26.COV2.S vaccination and SARS-CoV-2 variants. TCRdb's table, derived via immunoSEQ multiplex PCR, lists solely in-frame clones and lacks some. The repertoire holds under 550,000 clones, with 75% to 95% as singletons. The sequences come from peripheral blood, collected in a trial of Ad26.COV2.S vaccine versus placebo. Source of these receptors: a person between 18 and 59 years old who received the Ad26.COV2.S COVID-19 vaccine or a placebo. Each CDR3 is given with its conserved first and last residue. The order of the fields is D gene, J gene, V gene, clone size, CDR3 protein, CDR3 DNA. D genes are given only for firm matches. A clone size is listed for some rows: how often the clone was seen (once, few, many), or a class if it is expanded.

. | TRBJ2-5 | TRBV6-5 | once | CASRPPPTQYF | TGTGCCAGCAGACCCCCCCCGACCCAGTACTTC
TRBD2 | TRBJ2-7 | TRBV27 | few | CASSSQGGLAGFYEQYF | TGTGCCAGCAGTTCTCAGGGGGGACTAGCGGGATTTTACGAGCAGTACTTC
. | TRBJ1-6 | TRBV18 | . | CASRDDPSRSPLHF | TGTGCCAGCCGGGACGACCCGAGCCGTTCACCCCTCCACTTT
. | TRBJ1-3 | TRBV30 | . | CAWSRRILSGNTIYF | TGTGCCTGGAGCCGACGGATACTCTCTGGAAACACCATATATTTT
. | TRBJ1-1 | TRBV10-3 | . | CAISESGSATEAFF | TGTGCCATCAGTGAATCGGGGTCGGCCACTGAAGCTTTCTTT
. | TRBJ2-7 | TRBV4-1 | . | CASSQVTGASYEQYF | TGCGCCAGCAGCCAAGTAACGGGAGCGTCCTACGAGCAGTACTTC
. | TRBJ2-5 | TRBV7-8 | . | CASSLARVGDETQYF | TGTGCCAGCAGCTTAGCGCGGGTAGGGGATGAGACCCAGTACTTC
TRBD2 | TRBJ2-1 | TRBV7-3 | . | CASSSGLVRYNEQFF | TGTGCCAGCAGCTCTGGACTAGTAAGGTACAATGAGCAGTTCTTC
TRBD1 | TRBJ1-3 | TRBV6-1 | . | CASSESRTGGKNTIYF | TGTGCCAGCAGTGAATCTCGGACAGGAGGAAAAAACACCATATATTTT
TRBD1 | TRBJ2-7 | TRBV6-6 | . | CASSRLDRWTGQSEQYF | TGTGCCAGCAGTCGATTAGATCGGTGGACAGGTCAAAGCGAGCAGTACTTC
TRBD2 | TRBJ2-7 | TRBV19 | . | CASSRQRRTRQGEQYF | TGTGCCAGTAGTAGACAGCGGCGGACTAGACAAGGCGAGCAGTACTTC
. | TRBJ2-5 | TRBV4-1 | . | CASSQVHSRAETQYF | TGCGCCAGCAGCCAAGTGCACTCGAGGGCAGAGACCCAGTACTTC
. | TRBJ2-7 | TRBV4-2 | few | CASSQPGTGTYEQYF | TGTGCCAGCAGCCAACCCGGGACGGGTACCTACGAGCAGTACTTC
TRBD2 | TRBJ2-2 | TRBV12-3/TRBV12-4 | . | CASRLAGTGELFF | TGTGCCAGCCGTCTAGCGGGGACCGGGGAGCTGTTTTTT
. | TRBJ2-7 | TRBV24-1 | . | CATSDRRPPPRTALLYEQYF | TGTGCCACCAGTGACCGCCGCCCTCCACCCCGGACAGCCCTCCTCTACGAGCAGTACTTC
. | TRBJ2-5 | TRBV7-9 | . | CASTPVRAGTQYF | TGTGCCAGCACCCCGGTCAGGGCTGGGACCCAGTACTTC
. | TRBJ2-1 | TRBV19 | . | CASSIGHLDNEQFF | TGTGCCAGTAGTATAGGACACCTAGACAATGAGCAGTTCTTC
. | TRBJ2-7 | TRBV12-3/TRBV12-4 | . | CASSLSHAYEQYF | TGTGCCAGCAGTTTATCTCATGCCTACGAGCAGTACTTC
. | TRBJ2-1 | TRBV7-2 | . | CASSLHNNEQFF | TGTGCCAGCAGCTTACATAACAATGAGCAGTTCTTC
TRBD1 | TRBJ1-1 | TRBV30 | . | CAIRTGGNTEAFF | TGTGCCATCCGGACAGGCGGGAACACTGAAGCTTTCTTT
. | TRBJ2-3 | TRBV4-3 | . | CASSQELQSTDTQYF | TGCGCCAGCAGCCAAGAACTCCAGAGCACAGATACGCAGTATTTT
. | TRBJ2-2 | TRBV25-1 | . | CASSSGREVTGELFF | TGTGCCAGCAGCAGCGGCAGGGAGGTCACCGGGGAGCTGTTTTTT
. | TRBJ1-1 | TRBV7-6 | . | CASSTGPYTEAFF | TGTGCCAGCAGCACAGGACCCTACACTGAAGCTTTCTTT
. | TRBJ1-1 | TRBV7-2 | few | CASSLSIEAFF | TGTGCCAGCAGCTTAAGTATTGAAGCTTTCTTT
. | TRBJ2-5 | TRBV6-5 | . | CASRAQETQYF | TGTGCCAGCAGGGCCCAAGAGACCCAGTACTTC
TRBD2 | TRBJ2-7 | TRBV4-1 | . | CASSQGVSGTYEQYF | TGCGCCAGCAGCCAAGGGGTTAGCGGGACATACGAGCAGTACTTC
. | TRBJ2-1 | TRBV9 | . | CASSVGVGPREGAFF | TGTGCCAGCAGCGTAGGAGTGGGTCCACGGGAGGGGGCCTTCTTC
. | TRBJ2-3 | TRBV15 | few | CATSRDQKGQPYF | TGTGCCACCAGCAGAGATCAGAAGGGGCAGCCGTATTTT
. | TRBJ2-4 | TRBV5-6 | . | CASSLAGSMIAKNIQYF | TGTGCCAGCAGCTTGGCGGGAAGCATGATAGCCAAAAACATTCAGTACTTC
. | TRBJ2-3 | TRBV10-1 | . | CATASTDTQYF | TGCGCCACCGCCAGCACAGATACGCAGTATTTT
. | TRBJ2-7 | TRBV6-1 | . | CASSEGQGSAYEQYF | TGTGCCAGCAGTGAAGGTCAGGGAAGCGCCTACGAGCAGTACTTC
. | TRBJ1-3 | TRBV6-2/TRBV6-3 | once | CASNPQSSGNTIYF | TGTGCCAGCAACCCTCAGAGCTCTGGAAACACCATATATTTT
TRBD1 | TRBJ1-6 | TRBV30 | . | CAWSVRQGNSPLHF | TGTGCCTGGAGTGTGAGACAGGGTAATTCACCCCTCCACTTT
. | TRBJ1-3 | TRBV19 | . | CASSAYRAPGNTIYF | TGTGCCAGTAGTGCGTACAGGGCACCTGGAAACACCATATATTTT
. | TRBJ2-1 | TRBV4-3 | . | CASSQDSARATYNEQFF | TGCGCCAGCAGCCAAGATTCGGCGCGGGCCACCTACAATGAGCAGTTCTTC
TRBD1 | TRBJ1-5 | TRBV28 | . | CASRPGTGGRQPQHF | TGTGCCAGCAGACCCGGGACAGGGGGCAGGCAGCCCCAGCATTTT
TRBD1 | TRBJ1-6 | TRBV5-5 | . | CASSLENRGSPLHF | TGTGCCAGCAGCTTGGAGAACAGGGGGTCACCCCTCCACTTT